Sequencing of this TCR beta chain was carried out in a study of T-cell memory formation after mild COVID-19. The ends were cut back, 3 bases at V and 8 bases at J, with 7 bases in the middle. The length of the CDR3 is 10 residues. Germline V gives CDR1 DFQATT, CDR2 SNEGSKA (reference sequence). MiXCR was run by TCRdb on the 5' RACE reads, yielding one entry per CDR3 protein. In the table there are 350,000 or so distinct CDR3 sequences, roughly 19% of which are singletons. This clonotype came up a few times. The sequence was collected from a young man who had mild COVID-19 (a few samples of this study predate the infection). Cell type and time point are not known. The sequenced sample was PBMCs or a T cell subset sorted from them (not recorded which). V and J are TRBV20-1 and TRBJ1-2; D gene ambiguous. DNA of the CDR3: TGCAGTGCTAGGGCCTGGGGCTACACCTTC. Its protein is CSARAWGYTF.